The clone carrying this TCR beta chain was observed a handful of times. The source of the sample is a study of response to subunit inactivated influenza vaccine. One entry per CDR3 protein results from TCRdb running MiXCR on the RT-PCR reads. The sample lists around 530,000 distinct CDR3 sequences; about 11% were seen once. Sample: PBMCs from blood, taken on the day of vaccination. The clonotype comes from a man aged 45-65 years who received an inactivated influenza vaccine.

CDR3 bases: TGTGCCAGCAGTTTACCTAGCACCCGAGGGACAGATACGCAGTATTTT. It is translated as CASSLPSTRGTDTQYF. This sequence joins TRBV28 and TRBJ2-3; D possibly corresponds to TRBD2 (5 bases). The CDR3 loop spans 16 amino acids. The ends were cut back, 2 bases at V and 3 bases at J, with 15 bases in the middle. In germline, CDR1 is MDHEN, CDR2 SYDVKM.